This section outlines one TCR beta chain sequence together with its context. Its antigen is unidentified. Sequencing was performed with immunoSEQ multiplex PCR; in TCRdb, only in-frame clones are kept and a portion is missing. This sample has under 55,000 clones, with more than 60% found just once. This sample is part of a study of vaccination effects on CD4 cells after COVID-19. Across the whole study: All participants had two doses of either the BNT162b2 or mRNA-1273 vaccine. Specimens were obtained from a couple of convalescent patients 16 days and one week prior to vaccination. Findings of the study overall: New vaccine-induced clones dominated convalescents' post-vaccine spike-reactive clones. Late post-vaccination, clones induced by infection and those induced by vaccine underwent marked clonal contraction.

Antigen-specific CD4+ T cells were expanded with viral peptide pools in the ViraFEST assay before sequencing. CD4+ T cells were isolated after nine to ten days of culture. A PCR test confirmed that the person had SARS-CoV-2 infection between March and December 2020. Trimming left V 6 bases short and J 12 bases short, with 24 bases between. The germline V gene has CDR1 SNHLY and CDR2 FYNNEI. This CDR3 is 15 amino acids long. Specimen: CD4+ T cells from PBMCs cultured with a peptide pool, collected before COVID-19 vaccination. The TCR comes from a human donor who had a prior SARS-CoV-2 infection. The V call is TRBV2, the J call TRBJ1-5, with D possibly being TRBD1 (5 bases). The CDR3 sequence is CASSESSGPGWIQHF. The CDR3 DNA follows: TGTGCCAGCAGCGAATCTTCGGGACCTGGGTGGATCCAGCATTTT. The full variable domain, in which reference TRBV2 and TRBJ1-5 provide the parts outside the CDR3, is EPEVTQTPSHQVTQMGQEVILRCVPISNHLYFYWYRQILGQKVEFLVSFYNNEISEKSEIFDDQFSVERPDGSNFTLKIRSTKLEDSAMYFCASSESSGPGWIQHFGDGTRLSIL.